This entry is about one T cell receptor (beta chain). CDR1 is SEHNR and CDR2 is FQNEAQ in the germline V gene (reference sequence). V was clipped by 5 bases and J by 3 bases, with 9 bases between them. The CDR3 has 13 residues. In the original analysis: The authors estimated nucleated cell counts from reference gene primer amplification. TCRdb's copy holds only in-frame clones and misses some; the assay was immunoSEQ multiplex PCR. V and J calls and clone size are as listed in that table; D and trimming were resolved from the DNA. Of under 400,000 clones listed, 88% are singletons. The data stem from a study of blood T cell repertoires in COVID-19. The wider study: T cells, B-cell-depleted T cells, or PBMCs provided the cDNA or gDNA that served as material.

This chain connects TRBV7-9 to TRBJ2-3; D gene uncertain. The sequence was obtained from a woman in her twenties or thirties who had been exposed to COVID-19. Sequenced sample: PBMCs or T cells enriched from blood (not recorded which). DNA of the CDR3: TGTGCCAGCAGCCCAGGTGGGACAGATACGCAGTATTTT. Amino acid sequence: CASSPGGTDTQYF.